This T cell receptor (beta chain) appears in the sequencing data of a study of blood T cells in healthy people across ages. Next came a second PCR, run for about 6 to 11 cycles, which used a sample-barcoded 5' primer along with a J-beta primer mix. MiXCR, run by TCRdb on the 5' RACE reads, gives a single entry per CDR3 protein. Here the sample spans roughly 1.7 million distinct CDR3 sequences, 30% to 35% being singletons. Germline CDR1 reads MNHEY; CDR2 reads SMNVEV (reference sequence). The CDR3 is 15 residues long. This clonotype was observed once. Relative to the germline gene, one junction end is altered; a read error may explain this.

The clonotype originates from a woman aged 25-40 years in good health. This rearrangement joins TRBV27 to TRBJ2-1, with D perhaps matching TRBD2 (6 bases). The sequenced material came from blood. The DNA of the CDR3 is TGTGCCTGCAGTCCGAATACGGGAGTAGCTGGTGAGCAGTTCTTC. It encodes CACSPNTGVAGEQFF.